These 31 T cell receptor beta chains were all obtained from the same sample, sequenced in a study of T cell clonality in common variable immunodeficiency. Profiled with immunoSEQ multiplex PCR; TCRdb holds only in-frame clones, not every one. The sample includes about 29,000 clones, none of them occurring once. Sequenced material: peripheral blood mononuclear cells. The source of these receptors is a person between 18 and 69 years old in good health.

This clone was detected many times. The read ends 3 residues early relative to the CDR3; the germline J gene fills the gap. V usage is TRBV6-2 or TRBV6-3 and J usage is TRBJ2-1; 11 bases match TRBD2. J gave up 5 bases and V 6 bases, and 9 bases lay outside the gene matches. The length of the CDR3 is 16 residues. Germline V gives CDR1 MNHEY, CDR2 SVGEGT. The CDR3 sequence: CASRPLAGGTHNEQFF. The sequenced part of the CDR3 DNA is TGTGCCAGCAGACCCCTAGCGGGAGGTACCCACAATGAG.

This clone showed up many times. Read data end 3 residues before the CDR3 end; the end is taken from the germline J gene. This rearrangement joins TRBV29-1 to TRBJ2-7; D possibly corresponds to TRBD2 (6 bases). The CDR3 loop spans 14 amino acids. Trimming took 3 bases from V and 3 from J, leaving 15 bases between them. In germline, CDR1 is SQVTM, CDR2 ANQGSEA. The CDR3 loop reads CSVDLAGKNYEQYF. The covered CDR3 bases are TGCAGCGTTGACTTGGCGGGAAAAAACTACGAG.

This clone was observed many times. The observed sequence ends 3 residues before the CDR3 terminus, with the missing tail filled in from the germline J gene. The chain couples TRBV7-3 to TRBJ2-7; D is possibly TRBD2 (6 bases). V lost 2 bases and J lost 5, with 13 bases in between. The CDR3 length is 14 residues. The germline gives CDR1 SGHTA, CDR2 FQGTGA. Incomplete CDR3 DNA: TGTGCCAGCAGCTTATCCGGGAGCGGCCACGAG. It specifies CASSLSGSGHE. The CDR3, in full, reads CASSLSGSGHEQYF.

Judged by abundance, this clone is medium-sized. The CDR3 DNA, read in part, is TGTGCCAGCAGTGGGGGACAGGGGGGATCCTACGAG. It codes for CASSGGQGGSYE. The CDR3 in its entirety is CASSGGQGGSYEQYF. This chain joins TRBV6-1 and TRBJ2-7; 11 nucleotides align to TRBD1. The CDR3 end lies 3 residues beyond the end of the read and is filled in from the germline J gene. This CDR3 has 15 amino acids. The trim removed 4 bases at V and 1 base at J, leaving 3 bases unmatched. CDR1 MNHNS and CDR2 SASEGT come from the germline V gene.

This clone was found many times. Read coverage stops 3 residues before the CDR3 terminus; the germline J gene supplies the remainder. The V call is TRBV14, the J call TRBJ2-1; 8 bases agree with TRBD2. After removal of 4 bases from V and 9 bases from J, the junction contained 8 bases not matched to a gene. This CDR3 has 14 amino acids. Germline CDR1 reads SGHDN; CDR2 reads FVKESK. Incomplete CDR3 DNA: TGTGCCAGCAGCCCCCTAAGCGGGAGCGCTGAG. This sequence encodes CASSPLSGSAE. The complete CDR3 sequence is CASSPLSGSAEQFF.

This clone was seen a few times. An end of the junction differs from the germline gene, which may be a read error. CDR3: CASSLGAQGQGELFF. The sequenced CDR3 bases are TGTGCTAGCAGCTTAGGCGCCCAGGGGCAGGGGGAG. J is TRBJ2-2 and V is TRBV7-7; TRBD1 is a possible D gene (6 bases). The read is 3 residues too short to cover the CDR3 end, so that end is filled in from the germline J gene. This CDR3 has 15 residues. Per germline, CDR1 SSHAT and CDR2 FNYEAQ (reference sequence).

This clone was seen ten or more times. The read comes to an end 3 residues before the CDR3 does, leaving the germline J gene to fill in the end. The chain joins TRBV20-1 to TRBJ2-3, with TRBD2 matching 8 bases. This CDR3 is built from 15 residues. Per germline, CDR1 DFQATT and CDR2 SNEGSKA (reference sequence). Germline trimming cut 0 bases from V and 2 bases from J; bases unmatched to any gene: 4. The part of the CDR3 DNA that was read is TGCAGTGCTAGAGATTGGCGGGGGGACACAGATACG. It specifies CSARDWRGDTDT. The CDR3 in full is CSARDWRGDTDTQYF.

This clone came up many times. The read gets to within 3 residues of the CDR3 end, and the germline J gene fills in the rest. The chain uses TRBV20-1 and TRBJ2-3; D remains ambiguous. In germline, CDR1 is DFQATT, CDR2 SNEGSKA (reference sequence). There are 11 residues in the CDR3. The CDR3 loop reads CSASHSKTQYF. CDR3 DNA, as far as it was read: TGCAGTGCTAGTCACTCTAAGACG.

This clone showed up just a few times. Sequencing ends 3 residues short of the CDR3 end; the germline J gene provides the rest. The chain recombines TRBV18 with TRBJ2-7, with 8 bases that match TRBD2. Unmatched junction bases numbered 6, after V lost 0 bases and J lost 2 bases. Germline V gene sequence: CDR1 KGHSH, CDR2 LQKENI. The CDR3 runs to 16 residues. CDR3 DNA, as far as it was read: TGTGCCAGCTCACCACCGAAACTAGCGGTACCCTACGAG. Its translation is CASSPPKLAVPYE. The CDR3 in its entirety is CASSPPKLAVPYEQYF.

The sample holds many counts of this clone. CDR3 DNA (partial): TGTGCCAGTAGGGACAGGGCCGGC. This gives the protein CASRDRAG. The whole CDR3 protein reads CASRDRAGYTF. The J gene is TRBJ1-2, the V gene TRBV19, with 8 bases that match TRBD1. The read ends 3 residues shy of where the CDR3 ends; the end is completed using the germline J gene. Germline CDR1 and CDR2: LNHDA and SQIVND (reference sequence). The CDR3 runs to 11 residues.

This clone was recorded many times. The read halts 3 residues ahead of the CDR3 end, with the missing end drawn from the germline J gene. The J gene is TRBJ2-3, the V gene TRBV2; TRBD2 matches 14 bases. Per germline, CDR1 SNHLY and CDR2 FYNNEI. The CDR3 contains 18 residues. V lost 6 bases and J lost 1; bases outside the gene matches: 9. CDR3 region: CASRGTSGSWLRTDTQYF. The CDR3 DNA, read in part, is TGTGCCAGCAGGGGGACTAGCGGGAGCTGGTTACGCACAGATACG.

This clone was counted at least ten times. Coverage ceases 3 residues before the CDR3 finishes, and the germline J gene fills in the end. The V and J genes are TRBV12-3 or TRBV12-4 and TRBJ1-3, with 7 bases that match TRBD1. The CDR3 sequence is 15 residues long. J lost 3 bases, V lost 1 base, and 3 bases had no gene match. The CDR3 loop is CASSLEGASGNTIYF. Incomplete CDR3 DNA: TGTGCCAGCAGTTTAGAGGGGGCGAGTGGAAACACC.

This clone came up many times. The read is 3 residues too short to cover the CDR3 end, so that end is filled in from the germline J gene. The chain joins TRBV5-1 to TRBJ2-3; D is undetermined. V lost 0 bases and J lost 3, with 8 bases in between. The germline V gene has CDR1 SGHRS and CDR2 YFSETQ. The CDR3 length is 14 residues. CDR3 residues: CASSLVQKTDTQYF. The CDR3 DNA, read in part, is TGCGCCAGCAGCTTGGTGCAGAAAACAGATACG.

In this sample, this clone turned up a few times. Germline and junction disagree at one end, which may indicate a read error. From the germline J gene comes the end of the CDR3, since the read stops 3 residues before it. At the DNA level, this CDR3 is encoded by other sequences in the same sample as well. The rearrangement uses TRBV19 and TRBJ2-3; 10 positions agree with TRBD2. Per germline, CDR1 LNHDA and CDR2 SQIVND (reference sequence). This CDR3 is built from 16 residues. The sequenced CDR3 bases are TGCGCCAGTAGTATAGATCTAGCGGGAGTGGGGGATACG. Translation gives CASSIDLAGVGDT. The whole CDR3 sequence is CASSIDLAGVGDTQYF.

As to this clone: The CDR3 extends 3 residues past the end of the read, so its final part is completed from the germline J gene. The rearrangement uses TRBV7-9 and TRBJ2-3, with 9 bases lining up with TRBD1. This CDR3 has 13 amino acids. CDR1 and CDR2 from the germline V gene are SEHNR and FQNEAQ (reference sequence). The CDR3 DNA, read in part, is TGTGCCATTACAGGGGGCGGGGACCAGCCG. This sequence encodes CAITGGGDQP. The entire CDR3 reads CAITGGGDQPQYF.

This clone occurred a few times. CDR3 DNA (partial): TGTGCCAGCAGCCCCGCGAGGACAGGGGGGAAT. Amino acid sequence: CASSPARTGGN. The full CDR3 protein reads CASSPARTGGNAFF. The chain is built from TRBV11-2 and TRBJ1-1; 10 bases are shared with TRBD1. The missing CDR3 end, 3 residues past where the read stops, is filled in from the germline J gene. Germline V gene sequence: CDR1 SGHAT, CDR2 FQNNGV. This CDR3 contains 14 residues.

This clone was seen many times. The read comes to an end 3 residues before the CDR3 does, leaving the germline J gene to fill in the end. The chain has TRBV5-1 and TRBJ1-2, with TRBD1 identical over 9 bases. CDR1 SGHRS and CDR2 YFSETQ come from the germline V gene. V was clipped by 0 bases and J by 1 base; unmatched bases: 7. The CDR3 loop spans 17 amino acids. CDR3 in amino acids: CASSLVPPGQGNYGYTF. The sequenced CDR3 bases are TGCGCCAGCAGCTTGGTCCCTCCGGGACAGGGTAACTATGGC. The full variable domain, in which reference TRBV5-1 and TRBJ1-2 provide the parts outside the CDR3, is KAGVTQTPRYLIKTRGQQVTLSCSPISGHRSVSWYQQTPGQGLQFLFEYFSETQRNKGNFPGRFSGRQFSNSRSEMNVSTLELGDSALYLCASSLVPPGQGNYGYTFGSGTRLTVV.

This clone was seen ten or more times. The read gets to within 3 residues of the CDR3 end, and the germline J gene fills in the rest. The chain employs TRBV6-2 or TRBV6-3 and TRBJ2-2; 7 bases align to TRBD1. V gave up 5 bases and J gave up 6 bases; unmatched junction bases: 9. Germline V gene data show CDR1 as MNHEY and CDR2 as SVGEGT. The CDR3 is made up of 15 amino acids. Incomplete CDR3 DNA: TGTGCCAGCAGTCTCGGAACAGGGGACGCCGGGGAG. It encodes CASSLGTGDAGE. The entire CDR3 reads CASSLGTGDAGELFF.

Of note for this clone: Sequencing ends 3 residues short of the CDR3 end; the germline J gene provides the rest. The chain links TRBV2 to TRBJ1-1; the D gene is possibly TRBD1 (6 bases). Germline values: CDR1 SNHLY, CDR2 FYNNEI. This CDR3 has 15 residues. With 6 bases removed from V and 1 base from J, the gap between germline ends came to 15 bases. The CDR3 bases that were read are TGTGCCAGCAGGGCCAGGGGTGGCGGGAACACTGAA. This codes for CASRARGGGNTE. The complete CDR3 sequence is CASRARGGGNTEAFF.

As for this clone: From the germline J gene comes the end of the CDR3, since the read stops 3 residues before it. V usage is TRBV19 and J usage is TRBJ2-2; 10 nucleotides match TRBD1. Germline values: CDR1 LNHDA, CDR2 SQIVND (reference sequence). CDR3 length: 15 residues. The DNA read from the CDR3 is TGTGCCAGTATCCCCACCGGGACAGGGGACGAAAAG. Protein sequence: CASIPTGTGDEK. The full CDR3 protein is CASIPTGTGDEKLFF.

Incomplete CDR3 DNA: TGTGCCTGTATGGACGGGGGGATCGCCACC. Protein: CACMDGGIAT. The entire CDR3 sequence reads CACMDGGIATIYF. V gene TRBV30 combines with J gene TRBJ1-3; a weak D match, TRBD1 (5 bases). The read ends 3 residues early relative to the CDR3; the germline J gene fills the gap. Trimming cost V 6 bases and J 9 bases, with 18 bases left between them. The length of the CDR3 is 13 residues. The germline CDR1 and CDR2 sequences are GTSNPN and SVGIG (reference sequence).

This clone was detected ten times or more. The read falls 3 residues short of the CDR3 end, and the missing part is taken from the germline J gene. This chain connects TRBV14 to TRBJ2-1; 9 bases are a match to TRBD1. The CDR3 sequence is 17 residues long. Germline V gene sequence: CDR1 SGHDN, CDR2 FVKESK. Trimming at V came to 5 bases and at J to 0 bases, leaving 8 bases not matched to a gene. This CDR3 reads CASSGGTGTSSYNEQFF. The DNA read from the CDR3 is TGTGCCAGCAGCGGGGGGACAGGGACCAGCTCCTACAATGAG.

The sample holds many counts of this clone. Read data end 3 residues before the CDR3 end; the end is taken from the germline J gene. This chain joins TRBV23-1 and TRBJ1-5, with a tentative D call TRBD1 (5 bases). TRBV23-1 falls under the ORF class, with uncertain function. Trimming stripped 1 base from V and 1 base from J, with 14 bases between. The CDR3 contains 17 residues. The CDR3 sequence: CASSQFIGAGSNQPQHF. The CDR3 DNA, read in part, is TGCGCCAGCAGTCAATTCATAGGTGCAGGGAGCAATCAGCCC.

This clone has ten or more counts. The missing CDR3 end, 3 residues past where the read stops, is filled in from the germline J gene. V usage is TRBV7-9 and J usage is TRBJ2-5; D is uncertain. V lost 7 bases, J lost 5 bases, and 20 bases lay in between. Germline values: CDR1 SEHNR, CDR2 FQNEAQ (reference sequence). The CDR3 contains 15 residues. CDR3 bases read: TGTGCCAGCACCCTAGGATTATTTCACGGGGAGACC. Protein: CASTLGLFHGET. The whole CDR3 sequence is CASTLGLFHGETQYF.

This clone was picked up many times. The read finishes 3 residues shy of the CDR3 end, and the germline J gene is used to complete it. The rearrangement links TRBV20-1 to TRBJ2-1, with TRBD2 as a possible D gene (6 bases). From germline, CDR1 is DFQATT and CDR2 SNEGSKA (reference sequence). The CDR3 sequence is 15 residues long. V was pared by 5 bases and J by 5 bases, with 19 bases between. The CDR3 reads CSAAPAGTINNEQFF. Incomplete CDR3 DNA: TGCAGTGCTGCTCCCGCGGGGACGATCAACAATGAG.

There are many counts of this clone. The sequenced CDR3 bases are TGCAGTGCTAGGTCTAGCGATGCCTACGAG. Its translation: CSARSSDAYE. The whole CDR3 protein is CSARSSDAYEQYF. The V call is TRBV20-1, the J call TRBJ2-7; possibly TRBD2 for D (6 bases). The read finishes 3 residues shy of the CDR3 end, and the germline J gene is used to complete it. The germline V and J ends were trimmed by 3 bases and 2 bases, with 11 bases remaining between them. Germline V gene lookup returns CDR1 DFQATT and CDR2 SNEGSKA (reference sequence). CDR3 length: 13 amino acids.

This clone appeared a few times. The read ends 3 residues early relative to the CDR3; the germline J gene fills the gap. The chain employs TRBV30 and TRBJ2-3, with TRBD1 matching over 8 bases. The germline V gene encodes CDR1 GTSNPN and CDR2 SVGIG (reference sequence). This CDR3 comprises 11 residues. The CDR3 sequence is CAEDRVETQYF. The sequenced CDR3 bases are TGTGCCGAGGACAGGGTAGAGACG. Based on the CDR3 plus reference TRBV30 and TRBJ2-3, the full variable domain is SQTIHQWPATLVQPVGSPLSLECTVEGTSNPNLYWYRQAAGRGLQLLFYSVGIGQISSEVPQNLSASRPQDRQFILSSKKLLLSDSGFYLCAEDRVETQYFGPGTRLTVL.

This clone was seen more than once but under ten times. The read halts 3 residues ahead of the CDR3 end, with the missing end drawn from the germline J gene. The rearrangement joins TRBV5-4 to TRBJ2-7, with 13 bases fitting TRBD2. The CDR3 has 15 residues. V shed 3 bases, J shed 4 bases, and the junction held 4 bases outside the gene matches. CDR1 is SGHNT, CDR2 YYREEE, per germline (reference sequence). CDR3 region: CASSSWTSGSYEQYF. Partial CDR3 DNA: TGTGCCAGCAGCTCCTGGACTAGCGGGAGTTACGAG.

With respect to this clone: The sequenced fragment ends 3 residues before the CDR3 boundary, so the rest is inferred from the germline J gene. The rearrangement links TRBV7-9 to TRBJ1-2, with D uncertain. The CDR3 runs to 14 residues. Germline CDR1 reads SEHNR; CDR2 reads FQNEAQ (reference sequence). The covered CDR3 bases are TGTGCCAGCATCCTTAGCGGTCCTAAGAGCGAC. Protein product: CASILSGPKSD. The CDR3 in its entirety is CASILSGPKSDYTF.

This clone was seen at least ten times. The read stops 3 residues short of the end of the CDR3; the missing end is completed from the germline J gene. The V call is TRBV19, the J call TRBJ2-3, with TRBD1 as a possible D gene (6 bases). V lost 6 bases and J 3 bases, leaving 19 bases between the germline ends. Per the germline V gene, CDR1 is LNHDA and CDR2 is SQIVND (reference sequence). This CDR3 spans 16 amino acids. The CDR3 DNA, read in part, is TGTGCCAGTAGCAGGCTGAGGGGCAGGGGTACAGATACG. Translating it yields CASSRLRGRGTDT. The whole CDR3 region reads CASSRLRGRGTDTQYF.

As regards this clone: Read data end 3 residues before the CDR3 end; the end is taken from the germline J gene. V and J are TRBV2 and TRBJ1-5, with D tentatively TRBD1 (6 bases). Trimming removed 2 bases from V and 6 bases from J, with 17 bases in between. This CDR3 region has 16 residues. Per the germline V gene, CDR1 is SNHLY and CDR2 is FYNNEI. The sequenced part of the CDR3 DNA is TGTGCCAGCAGTGAACAGGGGACGGCGCAAGGTCAGCCC. Encoded protein: CASSEQGTAQGQP. The complete CDR3 protein is CASSEQGTAQGQPQHF.